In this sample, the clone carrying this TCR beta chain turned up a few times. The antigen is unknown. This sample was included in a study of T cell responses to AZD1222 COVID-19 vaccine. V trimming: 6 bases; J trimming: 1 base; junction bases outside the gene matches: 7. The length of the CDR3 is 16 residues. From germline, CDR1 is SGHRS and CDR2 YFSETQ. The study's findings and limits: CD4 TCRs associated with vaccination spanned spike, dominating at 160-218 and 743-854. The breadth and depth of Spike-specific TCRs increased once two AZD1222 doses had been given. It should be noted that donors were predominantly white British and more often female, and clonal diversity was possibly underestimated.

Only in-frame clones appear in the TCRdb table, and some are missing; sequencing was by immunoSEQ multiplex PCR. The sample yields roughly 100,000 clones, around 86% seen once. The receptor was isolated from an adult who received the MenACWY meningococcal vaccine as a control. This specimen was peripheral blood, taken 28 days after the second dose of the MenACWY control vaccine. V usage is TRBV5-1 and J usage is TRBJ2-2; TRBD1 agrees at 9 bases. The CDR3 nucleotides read TGCGCCAGCACCATAACAGGGGGCGTGAACACCGGGGAGCTGTTTTTT. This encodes CASTITGGVNTGELFF.